These 3 T cell receptor beta chains originate from one sample sequenced in a study of cytomegalovirus exposure and HLA in healthy donors. 60 Vbeta and 13 Jbeta primers were used in PCR. This table comes from immunoSEQ multiplex PCR, and its TCRdb copy is limited to in-frame clones, with some not included. The data contain around 150,000 clones, about 71% of them seen just once; the ten biggest clones take up around 2.8%. What was sequenced was PBMCs. These receptors all come from a middle-aged woman in good health and CMV-seropositive.

The chain carries TRBV4-3 and TRBJ2-1; 13 bases line up with TRBD2. Germline CDR1 is LGHNA and CDR2 is YSLEER. With 1 base clipped from V and 5 bases from J, the junction kept 5 bases outside the gene matches. The CDR3 consists of 17 residues. The CDR3 sequence: CASSQGTSGGPHNEQFF. CDR3 in DNA: TGCGCCAGCAGCCAAGGGACTAGCGGGGGACCTCACAATGAGCAGTTCTTC.

The chain carries TRBV28 and TRBJ2-7; 11 bases are a match to TRBD1. V gave up 7 bases and J gave up 7 bases; unmatched junction bases: 3. In germline, CDR1 is MDHEN, CDR2 SYDVKM. The CDR3 length is 12 residues. The DNA for the CDR3 is TGTGCCAGCACCCGGGACAGGGGGGAGCAGTACTTC. It specifies CASTRDRGEQYF.

The rearrangement uses TRBV7-9 and TRBJ2-2; TRBD1 agrees at 7 bases. Germline V gene sequence: CDR1 SEHNR, CDR2 FQNEAQ (reference sequence). The CDR3 contains 17 residues. Germline trimming cut 5 bases from V and 7 bases from J; bases unmatched to any gene: 16. CDR3: CASSLPDRRGYCGELFF. CDR3 nucleotide sequence: TGTGCCAGCAGCCTCCCGGACAGGAGAGGGTATTGCGGGGAGCTGTTTTTT.